The rows below give T cell receptor beta chains drawn from one sample of a study of control samples from healthy donors and cancer patients. This table comes from immunoSEQ multiplex PCR, and its TCRdb copy is limited to in-frame clones, with some not included. The sample consists of more than 85,000 clones, 90% of them appearing once. The specimen sequenced was blood. Source of these receptors: a human donor in good health. The donor label of this sample is uncertain. CDR3s include the opening cysteine and the closing phenylalanine or tryptophan. A D gene is named only where the DNA matches it firmly. Where a row states a size, it is once, few, many or the class of an expanded clone; other rows omit it.

16,-,-,TRBV18,TRBJ1-3,CASSPSSGESGNTIYF,TGTGCCAGCTCACCATCCTCGGGGGAATCTGGAAACACCATATATTTT
16,-,-,TRBV11-2,TRBJ1-6,CASSLGEWWGNSPLHF,TGTGCCAGCAGCCTAGGGGAATGGTGGGGTAATTCACCCCTCCACTTT
17,TRBD1,once,TRBV6-8,TRBJ1-5,CASSYWDRESENQPQHF,TGTGCCAGCAGTTATTGGGACAGAGAATCCGAAAATCAGCCCCAGCATTTT
16,TRBD2,once,TRBV9,TRBJ2-7,CASSAGRAGELYEQYF,TGTGCCAGCAGCGCCGGAAGAGCGGGGGAACTCTACGAGCAGTACTTC
16,-,-,TRBV30,TRBJ2-6,CAWSPPLGPGPNVLTF,TGTGCCTGGAGTCCACCCCTCGGTCCGGGACCCAACGTCCTGACTTTC
13,-,-,TRBV9,TRBJ2-7,CASSAPNSYEQYF,TGTGCCAGCAGCGCCCCAAACAGCTACGAGCAGTACTTC
14,-,-,TRBV3-1/TRBV3-2,TRBJ2-2,CASSPPAGTGELFF,TGTGCCAGCAGCCCCCCAGCGGGTACCGGGGAGCTGTTTTTT
15,TRBD1,few,TRBV7-3,TRBJ2-5,CASSLTDRAQETQYF,TGTGCCAGCAGCTTAACCGACAGGGCACAAGAGACCCAGTACTTC
15,-,-,TRBV10-3,TRBJ2-5,CAISEVRRGSETQYF,TGTGCCATCAGTGAGGTCCGCCGGGGATCAGAGACCCAGTACTTC
13,TRBD2,-,TRBV27,TRBJ2-5,CAIGRQDKETQYF,TGTGCCATCGGGAGGCAGGATAAAGAGACCCAGTACTTC
13,-,-,TRBV10-2,TRBJ1-2,CASSDEFYYGYTF,TGCGCCAGCAGTGACGAGTTCTACTATGGCTACACCTTC
14,TRBD1,-,TRBV10-1,TRBJ2-2,CASRAGGITGELFF,TGCGCCAGCAGAGCAGGGGGCATCACCGGGGAGCTGTTTTTT
14,-,-,TRBV5-4,TRBJ2-7,CASSPWDSGYEQYF,TGTGCCAGCAGCCCCTGGGACTCCGGTTACGAGCAGTACTTC
16,-,-,TRBV1,TRBJ2-5,CTSSQEGRTGGETQYF,TGCACCAGCAGCCAAGAGGGACGGACAGGAGGGGAGACCCAGTACTTC
16,-,-,TRBV24-1,TRBJ2-3,CATSAGSGDETDTQYF,TGTGCCACCAGTGCGGGATCAGGGGACGAAACAGATACGCAGTATTTT
14,TRBD1,-,TRBV15,TRBJ1-6,CATSTTRGGSPLHF,TGTGCCACCAGCACGACCAGGGGGGGATCACCCCTCCACTTT
13,-,-,TRBV19,TRBJ1-6,CASSTATYSPLHF,TGTGCCAGTAGTACGGCCACCTATTCACCCCTCCACTTT
15,TRBD1,once,TRBV6-1,TRBJ1-1,CASSEVQGAPTEAFF,TGTGCCAGCAGTGAAGTACAGGGGGCGCCCACTGAAGCTTTCTTT
15,-,-,TRBV11-2,TRBJ2-3,CASSFRLGGTDTQYF,TGTGCCAGCAGCTTTCGACTAGGGGGCACAGATACGCAGTATTTT
14,-,once,TRBV7-9,TRBJ1-1,CASSLVRVATEAFF,TGTGCCAGCAGCTTAGTCCGGGTGGCCACTGAAGCTTTCTTT
14,TRBD1,-,TRBV5-1,TRBJ1-1,CASSTGDSYTEAFF,TGCGCCAGCAGCACAGGGGACAGTTACACTGAAGCTTTCTTT
16,-,-,TRBV6-6,TRBJ2-5,CASSYSPSELGETQYF,TGTGCCAGCAGTTACTCGCCTAGCGAGTTAGGGGAGACCCAGTACTTC
14,-,few,TRBV6-5,TRBJ1-5,CACRDPGMGQPQHF,TGTGCCTGTAGAGACCCAGGGATGGGACAGCCCCAGCATTTT
15,-,-,TRBV7-6,TRBJ1-6,CASSPGVSGNSPLHF,TGTGCCAGCAGCCCCGGGGTGTCTGGAAATTCACCCCTCCACTTT
14,TRBD2,-,TRBV5-1,TRBJ2-2,CASSDASGTGELFF,TGCGCCAGCAGTGATGCTAGCGGCACCGGGGAGCTGTTTTTT
14,-,-,TRBV6-5,TRBJ2-1,CASSPQIPNNEQFF,TGTGCCAGCAGCCCACAGATCCCCAACAATGAGCAGTTCTTC
16,-,once,TRBV6-5,TRBJ2-3,CASSYSGRGSADTQYF,TGTGCCAGCAGTTACTCTGGCAGGGGTTCAGCAGATACGCAGTATTTT
14,TRBD1,-,TRBV2,TRBJ2-7,CASSEGDRVGEQYF,TGTGCCAGCAGTGAAGGGGACAGGGTGGGCGAGCAGTACTTC
13,TRBD1,-,TRBV28,TRBJ1-2,CASSPQGYYGYTF,TGTGCCAGCAGTCCACAGGGGTACTATGGCTACACCTTC
15,TRBD1,few,TRBV28,TRBJ1-6,CASSSPTGGNSPLHF,TGTGCCAGCAGTTCCCCGACAGGGGGCAATTCACCCCTCCACTTT
13,TRBD1,-,TRBV12-3/TRBV12-4,TRBJ1-1,CASSFGQGALAFF,TGTGCCAGCAGTTTTGGACAGGGGGCTTTAGCTTTCTTT
17,-,-,TRBV18,TRBJ1-5,CASSPRDTGASNQPQHF,TGTGCCAGCTCACCACGGGACACCGGTGCGAGCAATCAGCCCCAGCATTTT
14,-,-,TRBV6-5,TRBJ1-3,CASKTTNTGNTIYF,TGTGCCAGCAAGACAACGAATACTGGAAACACCATATATTTT
17,TRBD2,-,TRBV2,TRBJ2-1,CASSDGFAGGLYNEQFF,TGTGCCAGCAGTGACGGTTTTGCGGGGGGTTTATACAATGAGCAGTTCTTC
15,TRBD1,-,TRBV19,TRBJ1-2,CASSIGTGANYGYTF,TGTGCCAGTAGTATCGGGACAGGAGCTAACTATGGCTACACCTTC
12,-,once,TRBV9,TRBJ1-3,CASRDGGNTIYF,TGTGCCAGCAGGGACGGTGGAAACACCATATATTTT
13,-,-,TRBV7-9,TRBJ1-3,CASTRPPGNTIYF,TGTGCCAGCACCAGACCCCCTGGAAACACCATATATTTT
14,-,-,TRBV6-6,TRBJ1-1,CASSYGRADTEAFF,TGTGCCAGCAGTTACGGCAGGGCCGACACTGAAGCTTTCTTT
16,TRBD1,-,TRBV7-2,TRBJ1-4,CASSPRQGATNEKLFF,TGTGCCAGCAGCCCTCGACAGGGAGCAACTAATGAAAAACTGTTTTTT
15,-,-,TRBV9,TRBJ2-1,CASTGGPEFNNEQFF,TGTGCCAGCACCGGGGGGCCAGAGTTCAACAATGAGCAGTTCTTC
15,TRBD2,-,TRBV6-5,TRBJ2-7,CASSYSGTSGDQEYF,TGTGCCAGCAGTTACTCCGGTACTAGCGGGGACCAGGAGTACTTC
13,-,-,TRBV5-1,TRBJ1-2,CASSLESSGGYTF,TGCGCCAGCAGCTTGGAGAGCAGCGGGGGCTACACCTTC
14,-,-,TRBV5-1,TRBJ2-1,CASSLKSSVNEQFF,TGCGCCAGCAGCTTAAAGTCGTCGGTAAATGAGCAGTTCTTC
12,-,-,TRBV18,TRBJ2-4,CATPRIRNIQYF,TGTGCCACCCCCAGAATCAGGAACATTCAGTACTTC
16,TRBD1,-,TRBV3-1/TRBV3-2,TRBJ1-6,CASSQGTGGRNSPLHF,TGTGCCAGCAGCCAAGGGACAGGGGGCAGGAATTCACCCCTCCACTTT
13,-,-,TRBV27,TRBJ2-5,CASRDLGRETQYF,TGTGCCAGCAGGGACCTGGGACGAGAGACCCAGTACTTC
18,TRBD1,-,TRBV4-2,TRBJ1-4,CASSQARRTGATNEKLFF,TGTGCCAGCAGCCAAGCTCGCAGGACAGGGGCAACTAATGAAAAACTGTTTTTT
15,-,-,TRBV19,TRBJ1-5,CASTGRGLRNQPQHF,TGTGCCAGTACCGGGAGGGGTCTTCGCAATCAGCCCCAGCATTTT
17,TRBD2,-,TRBV30,TRBJ2-1,CAWSVALGAGVMDEQFF,TGTGCCTGGAGTGTCGCCCTCGGAGCGGGGGTGATGGATGAGCAGTTCTTC
15,-,-,TRBV6-6,TRBJ1-1,CASNPPRDMNTEAFF,TGTGCCAGCAACCCGCCCAGGGACATGAACACTGAAGCTTTCTTT
15,-,-,TRBV5-4,TRBJ2-4,CASSLGGQAKNIQYF,TGTGCCAGCAGCTTGGGGGGGCAAGCCAAAAACATTCAGTACTTC
12,-,-,TRBV12-3/TRBV12-4,TRBJ1-5,CASSLISKPQHF,TGTGCCAGCAGCCTAATTTCCAAGCCCCAGCATTTT
16,TRBD1,-,TRBV5-4,TRBJ2-1,CASSSIGMGQGPNQFF,TGTGCCAGCAGCTCGATTGGAATGGGACAGGGACCAAATCAGTTCTTC
12,-,-,TRBV10-3,TRBJ1-2,CAISESVGGYTF,TGTGCCATCAGTGAGTCTGTGGGTGGTTACACCTTC
15,TRBD1,-,TRBV11-2,TRBJ2-1,CASSNPGQGAAGQFF,TGTGCCAGCAGCAACCCGGGACAGGGGGCGGCGGGGCAGTTCTTC
11,-,-,TRBV2,TRBJ1-1,CASGGVREAFF,TGTGCCAGCGGGGGTGTCCGGGAAGCTTTCTTT
16,-,-,TRBV10-2,TRBJ1-3,CASSESWRGLGNTIYF,TGCGCCAGCAGTGAGTCGTGGAGGGGGTTAGGAAACACCATATATTTT